A selection of T cell receptor beta chains follows, all from one sample in a study of technical replicates of blood from a handful of donors. Clones were sequenced by immunoSEQ multiplex PCR, and TCRdb holds only the in-frame ones, with some missing. The sample contains some 71,000 clones, 95% to 98% of which appear only once. Sequencing was performed on T cells isolated from PBMCs. The receptors here all came from a human donor in good health. CDR3s include the opening cysteine and the closing phenylalanine or tryptophan. Each record gives: V gene, clone size, D gene, J gene, CDR3 protein, CDR3 DNA. D genes are given only for firm matches. Expanded clones get a size class; other rows say once, few or many, or leave the size out.

V gene: TRBV5-4
clone size: NA
D gene: TRBD1
J gene: TRBJ1-2
CDR3 protein: CASSPNRGQAGYTF
CDR3 DNA: TGTGCCAGCAGCCCGAACAGGGGGCAGGCGGGCTACACCTTC

V gene: TRBV7-9
clone size: NA
D gene: TRBD1
J gene: TRBJ2-7
CDR3 protein: CASSRTGQSYEQYF
CDR3 DNA: TGTGCCAGCAGTCGGACAGGGCAGTCCTACGAGCAGTACTTC

V gene: TRBV27
clone size: NA
D gene: NA
J gene: TRBJ2-3
CDR3 protein: CASSLLVGGTDTQYF
CDR3 DNA: TGTGCCAGCAGTTTATTGGTGGGCGGCACAGATACGCAGTATTTT

V gene: TRBV6-6
clone size: NA
D gene: TRBD1
J gene: TRBJ2-7
CDR3 protein: CASSSTGTGSHEQYF
CDR3 DNA: TGTGCCAGCAGTTCCACCGGGACAGGGTCCCACGAGCAGTACTTC

V gene: TRBV9
clone size: NA
D gene: NA
J gene: TRBJ2-3
CDR3 protein: CASSVEADTQYF
CDR3 DNA: TGTGCCAGCAGCGTTGAGGCAGATACGCAGTATTTT

V gene: TRBV6-6
clone size: NA
D gene: NA
J gene: TRBJ1-1
CDR3 protein: CASSYSEVPYTEAFF
CDR3 DNA: TGTGCCAGCAGTTACTCTGAGGTTCCGTACACTGAAGCTTTCTTT

V gene: TRBV15
clone size: NA
D gene: NA
J gene: TRBJ1-5
CDR3 protein: CATSSGTPVGNQPQHF
CDR3 DNA: TGTGCCACCAGCAGCGGGACACCCGTTGGCAATCAGCCCCAGCATTTT

V gene: TRBV30
clone size: NA
D gene: NA
J gene: TRBJ1-2
CDR3 protein: CAWNYRLGDTHPNYGYTF
CDR3 DNA: TGTGCCTGGAACTACCGTTTGGGGGACACCCATCCTAACTATGGCTACACCTTC

V gene: TRBV5-1
clone size: NA
D gene: NA
J gene: TRBJ2-5
CDR3 protein: CASRVGEAGQETQYF
CDR3 DNA: TGCGCCAGCAGAGTCGGGGAGGCAGGTCAAGAGACCCAGTACTTC

V gene: TRBV28
clone size: NA
D gene: TRBD2
J gene: TRBJ2-1
CDR3 protein: CASSPRGLAGRSYNEQFF
CDR3 DNA: TGTGCCAGCAGTCCCCGGGGACTAGCGGGCCGCTCCTACAATGAGCAGTTCTTC

V gene: TRBV5-1
clone size: NA
D gene: TRBD2
J gene: TRBJ2-1
CDR3 protein: CASSLSASGSIDEQFF
CDR3 DNA: TGCGCCAGCAGCTTGTCTGCTAGCGGGAGTATCGATGAGCAGTTCTTC

V gene: TRBV6-5
clone size: NA
D gene: TRBD2
J gene: TRBJ2-5
CDR3 protein: CASSSLAGGPKYF
CDR3 DNA: TGTGCCAGCAGTTCACTAGCGGGAGGGCCTAAGTACTTC

V gene: TRBV27
clone size: NA
D gene: NA
J gene: TRBJ2-2
CDR3 protein: CASTFNPELGVIGELFF
CDR3 DNA: TGTGCCAGCACCTTTAATCCTGAGCTTGGAGTAATCGGGGAGCTGTTTTTT

V gene: TRBV6-8
clone size: NA
D gene: NA
J gene: TRBJ1-2
CDR3 protein: CASSYGPGYGYTF
CDR3 DNA: TGTGCCAGCAGTTACGGGCCAGGCTATGGCTACACCTTC

V gene: TRBV5-8
clone size: NA
D gene: NA
J gene: TRBJ2-5
CDR3 protein: CASSFGLLQETQYF
CDR3 DNA: TGTGCCAGCAGCTTCGGACTACTCCAAGAGACCCAGTACTTC

V gene: TRBV9
clone size: NA
D gene: NA
J gene: TRBJ1-1
CDR3 protein: CASSVAPGGGGMNTEAFF
CDR3 DNA: TGTGCCAGCAGCGTAGCGCCCGGGGGGGGCGGCATGAACACTGAAGCTTTCTTT

V gene: TRBV19
clone size: NA
D gene: TRBD1
J gene: TRBJ1-2
CDR3 protein: CASKLQGARYGYTF
CDR3 DNA: TGTGCCAGTAAGCTACAGGGGGCACGGTATGGCTACACCTTC

V gene: TRBV5-4
clone size: NA
D gene: TRBD2
J gene: TRBJ2-5
CDR3 protein: CASARAGGQETQYF
CDR3 DNA: TGTGCCAGCGCCCGGGCGGGAGGGCAAGAGACCCAGTACTTC

V gene: TRBV18
clone size: NA
D gene: NA
J gene: TRBJ2-1
CDR3 protein: CASSPGGTTRLNEQFF
CDR3 DNA: TGTGCCAGCTCCCCGGGGGGCACTACCCGCCTCAATGAGCAGTTCTTC

V gene: TRBV12-5
clone size: NA
D gene: TRBD1
J gene: TRBJ2-7
CDR3 protein: CASGTGTARGFSYEQYF
CDR3 DNA: TGTGCTAGTGGTACCGGGACAGCCAGGGGGTTTTCCTACGAGCAGTACTTC

V gene: TRBV6-6
clone size: NA
D gene: NA
J gene: TRBJ1-1
CDR3 protein: CASSYSPLVEAFF
CDR3 DNA: TGTGCCAGCAGTTACTCCCCACTAGTAGAAGCTTTCTTT

V gene: TRBV11-1
clone size: NA
D gene: TRBD2
J gene: TRBJ2-1
CDR3 protein: CASSTSGGNEQFF
CDR3 DNA: TGTGCCAGCAGCACTAGCGGGGGGAATGAGCAGTTCTTC

V gene: TRBV2
clone size: NA
D gene: TRBD2
J gene: TRBJ2-1
CDR3 protein: CASRASGGNEQFF
CDR3 DNA: TGTGCCAGCAGGGCTAGCGGGGGCAATGAGCAGTTCTTC

V gene: TRBV7-9
clone size: NA
D gene: NA
J gene: TRBJ2-7
CDR3 protein: CASSPNSYEQYF
CDR3 DNA: TGTGCCAGCAGCCCAAACTCCTACGAGCAGTACTTC

V gene: TRBV5-1
clone size: once
D gene: NA
J gene: TRBJ1-1
CDR3 protein: CASSQTANTEAFF
CDR3 DNA: TGCGCCAGCAGCCAGACAGCGAACACTGAAGCTTTCTTT

V gene: TRBV28
clone size: NA
D gene: NA
J gene: TRBJ1-5
CDR3 protein: CASSLPNQAQHF
CDR3 DNA: TGTGCCAGCAGTTTACCCAATCAGGCCCAGCATTTT

V gene: TRBV15
clone size: NA
D gene: TRBD1
J gene: TRBJ2-1
CDR3 protein: CATSRDRTGLYNEQFF
CDR3 DNA: TGTGCCACCAGCAGAGACCGGACAGGGCTCTACAATGAGCAGTTCTTC

V gene: TRBV19
clone size: NA
D gene: TRBD2
J gene: TRBJ2-2
CDR3 protein: CASSIAQTLAAVYGELFF
CDR3 DNA: TGTGCCAGTAGTATAGCTCAAACACTAGCGGCGGTTTACGGGGAGCTGTTTTTT

V gene: TRBV6-6
clone size: NA
D gene: NA
J gene: TRBJ1-2
CDR3 protein: CASSRTGELYGYTF
CDR3 DNA: TGTGCCAGCAGCCGAACAGGAGAACTCTATGGCTACACCTTC

V gene: TRBV30
clone size: NA
D gene: TRBD2
J gene: TRBJ2-2
CDR3 protein: CAWVPGGRYTGELFF
CDR3 DNA: TGTGCCTGGGTGCCGGGGGGAAGGTATACCGGGGAGCTGTTTTTT

V gene: TRBV29-1
clone size: NA
D gene: TRBD2
J gene: TRBJ2-1
CDR3 protein: CSTAPGLASYNEQFF
CDR3 DNA: TGCAGCACTGCACCGGGACTAGCGTCCTACAATGAGCAGTTCTTC

V gene: TRBV18
clone size: NA
D gene: NA
J gene: TRBJ1-4
CDR3 protein: CASSPPEPGLEKLFF
CDR3 DNA: TGTGCCAGCTCACCACCGGAACCAGGGTTAGAAAAACTGTTTTTT

V gene: TRBV5-4
clone size: NA
D gene: NA
J gene: TRBJ2-1
CDR3 protein: CASSSPAEHYNEQFF
CDR3 DNA: TGTGCCAGCAGCTCCCCAGCGGAGCATTACAATGAGCAGTTCTTC

V gene: TRBV5-4
clone size: NA
D gene: NA
J gene: TRBJ2-2
CDR3 protein: CASRTTNTGELFF
CDR3 DNA: TGTGCCAGCAGAACTACGAACACCGGGGAGCTGTTTTTT

V gene: TRBV6-6
clone size: NA
D gene: NA
J gene: TRBJ1-4
CDR3 protein: CASRDPGGGEKLFF
CDR3 DNA: TGTGCCAGCAGAGACCCCGGGGGGGGTGAAAAACTGTTTTTT

V gene: TRBV4-1
clone size: once
D gene: NA
J gene: TRBJ2-2
CDR3 protein: CASSQDLYRTGELFF
CDR3 DNA: TGCGCCAGCAGCCAAGATCTATATCGGACCGGGGAGCTGTTTTTT

V gene: TRBV10-1
clone size: NA
D gene: NA
J gene: TRBJ2-7
CDR3 protein: CASRGGGSGEQYF
CDR3 DNA: TGCGCCAGCAGGGGAGGGGGTTCGGGCGAGCAGTACTTC

V gene: TRBV2
clone size: NA
D gene: TRBD2
J gene: TRBJ2-1
CDR3 protein: CASSEQPGLAIGNEQFF
CDR3 DNA: TGTGCCAGCAGTGAACAACCGGGACTAGCGATAGGTAATGAGCAGTTCTTC

V gene: TRBV18
clone size: NA
D gene: TRBD1
J gene: TRBJ2-2
CDR3 protein: CASRDSYTGELFF
CDR3 DNA: TGTGCCAGCCGGGACAGCTACACCGGGGAGCTGTTTTTT

V gene: TRBV7-9
clone size: NA
D gene: TRBD1
J gene: TRBJ1-2
CDR3 protein: CAETQSTGMDGYTF
CDR3 DNA: TGTGCCGAAACCCAATCGACAGGGATGGATGGCTACACCTTC

V gene: TRBV6-5
clone size: NA
D gene: TRBD2
J gene: TRBJ2-7
CDR3 protein: CASSYDLSGGYEQYF
CDR3 DNA: TGTGCCAGCAGTTACGATCTTAGCGGGGGATACGAGCAGTACTTC

V gene: TRBV11-3
clone size: NA
D gene: TRBD1
J gene: TRBJ1-1
CDR3 protein: CASSPGTAGTEAFF
CDR3 DNA: TGTGCCAGCAGCCCCGGGACAGCTGGCACTGAAGCTTTCTTT